The present TCR beta chain was sequenced within a study of blood T cell repertoires in COVID-19. In this sample, this clone turned up a few times. Germline V gene data show CDR1 as SGHAT and CDR2 as FQNNGV. V was trimmed by 5 bases and J by 5 bases, leaving 15 bases between them. The CDR3 is 14 amino acids. Sequencing was performed with immunoSEQ multiplex PCR; in TCRdb, only in-frame clones are kept and a portion is missing. Of fewer than 110,000 clones listed, around 89% are singletons. Material for sequencing was peripheral blood. This clonotype was sampled from a man aged 40-55 years with active or convalescent COVID-19. V gene TRBV11-2 combines with J gene TRBJ1-1; perhaps TRBD1 as D (5 bases). The CDR3 protein is CASSPYTGGTEAFF. CDR3 nucleotides: TGTGCCAGCAGCCCCTACACAGGAGGGACTGAAGCTTTCTTT.